Below, 2 T cell receptor beta chains from the same sample are listed, as sequenced in a study of T cell responses to AZD1222 COVID-19 vaccine. The assay was immunoSEQ multiplex PCR, and TCRdb's table has in-frame clones only and misses some. The data hold tens of thousands of clones, with 85% observed a single time. The specimen was peripheral blood, collected on day 0 of AZD1222 vaccination. Receptor source: an adult in good health.

The table lists this clone with a few counts. V usage is TRBV9 and J usage is TRBJ2-7, with TRBD1 identical over 7 bases. The germline gives CDR1 SGDLS, CDR2 YYNGEE. The junction had 17 bases not matched to a gene; V was cut back by 6 bases and J by 2 bases. The CDR3 loop spans 17 amino acids. CDR3 coding DNA: TGTGCCAGCAAAACGGGACAGAACACCTTCGGGACCTACGAGCAGTACTTC. This translates into CASKTGQNTFGTYEQYF.

This chain joins TRBV28 and TRBJ2-3; D is uncertain. The CDR3 has 13 amino acids. Germline V lookup: CDR1 MDHEN, CDR2 SYDVKM. Trimming shortened V by 4 bases and J by 2 bases, and 7 bases separated the two germline ends. CDR3 DNA sequence: TGTGCCAGCAGTTCAGGTTACACAGATACGCAGTATTTT. Translating gives CASSSGYTDTQYF.